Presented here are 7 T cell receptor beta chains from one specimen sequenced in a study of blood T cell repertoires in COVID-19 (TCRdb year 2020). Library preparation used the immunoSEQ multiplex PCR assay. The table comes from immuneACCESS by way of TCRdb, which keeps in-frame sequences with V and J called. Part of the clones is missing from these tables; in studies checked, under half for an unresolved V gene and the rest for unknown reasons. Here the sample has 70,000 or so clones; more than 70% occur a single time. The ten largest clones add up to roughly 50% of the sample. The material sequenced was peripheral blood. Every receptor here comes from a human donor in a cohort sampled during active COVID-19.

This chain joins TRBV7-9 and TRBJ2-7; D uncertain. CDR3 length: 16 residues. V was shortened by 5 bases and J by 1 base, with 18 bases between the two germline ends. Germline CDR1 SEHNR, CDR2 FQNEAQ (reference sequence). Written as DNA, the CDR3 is TGTGCCAGCAGCCCGAATAACGCGGCGGATTCCTACGAGCAGTACTTC. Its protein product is CASSPNNAADSYEQYF.

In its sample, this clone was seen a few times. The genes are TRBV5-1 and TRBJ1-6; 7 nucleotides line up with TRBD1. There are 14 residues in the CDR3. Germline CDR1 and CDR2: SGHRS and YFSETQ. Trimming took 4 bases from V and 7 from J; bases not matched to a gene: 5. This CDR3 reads CASSQQGHNSPLHF. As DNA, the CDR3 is TGCGCCAGCAGCCAACAGGGGCACAATTCACCCCTCCACTTT.

CDR3 in amino acids: CASTGDGIGQFF. CDR3 DNA: TGTGCCAGCACCGGGGATGGAATTGGGCAGTTCTTC. This chain links TRBV2 with TRBJ2-1, with a tentative D call TRBD2 (5 bases). Per germline, CDR1 SNHLY and CDR2 FYNNEI. The CDR3 sequence is 12 residues long. Trimming took off 7 bases at V and 12 bases at J, with 16 bases between the two ends. Full variable domain (outside the CDR3, taken from reference TRBV2 and TRBJ2-1): EPEVTQTPSHQVTQMGQEVILRCVPISNHLYFYWYRQILGQKVEFLVSFYNNEISEKSEIFDDQFSVERPDGSNFTLKIRSTKLEDSAMYFCASTGDGIGQFFGPGTRLTVL.

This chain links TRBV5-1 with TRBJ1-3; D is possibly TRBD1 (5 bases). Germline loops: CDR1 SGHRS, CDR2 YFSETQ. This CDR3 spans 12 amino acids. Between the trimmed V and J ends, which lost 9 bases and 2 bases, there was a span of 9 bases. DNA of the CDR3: TGCGCCACCCAGGGTCCTGGAAACACCATATATTTT. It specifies CATQGPGNTIYF.

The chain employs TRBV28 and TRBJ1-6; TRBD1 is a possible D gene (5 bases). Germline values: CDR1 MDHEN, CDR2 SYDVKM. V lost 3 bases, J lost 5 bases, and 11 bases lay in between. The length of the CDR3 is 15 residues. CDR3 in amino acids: CASSLEGSNNSPLHF. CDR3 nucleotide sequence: TGTGCCAGCAGTTTGGAGGGGTCCAATAATTCACCCCTCCACTTT.

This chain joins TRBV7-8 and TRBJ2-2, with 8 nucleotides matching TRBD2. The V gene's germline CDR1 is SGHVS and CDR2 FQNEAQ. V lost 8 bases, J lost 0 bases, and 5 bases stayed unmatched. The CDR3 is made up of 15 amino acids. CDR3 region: CASRFGGANTGELFF. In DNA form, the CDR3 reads TGTGCCAGCCGTTTCGGGGGGGCGAACACCGGGGAGCTGTTTTTT.

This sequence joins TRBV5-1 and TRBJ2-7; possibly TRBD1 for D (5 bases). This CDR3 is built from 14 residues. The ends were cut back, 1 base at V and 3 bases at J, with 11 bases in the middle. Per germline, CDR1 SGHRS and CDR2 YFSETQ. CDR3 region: CASSLTGAGYEQYF. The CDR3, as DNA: TGCGCCAGCAGCTTGACAGGCGCAGGCTACGAGCAGTACTTC.